This TCR beta chain was documented in a study of neoadjuvant anti-PD-1 for oral cavity cancer. Background on the study: Most patients had three to four biweekly doses of 3 mg/kg nivolumab before resection.

This table comes from immunoSEQ multiplex PCR, and its TCRdb copy is limited to in-frame clones, with some not included. The table shows some 61,000 clones, with about 85% occurring only once. Time point denoted: after neoadjuvant nivolumab, at surgical resection. The CDR3 runs 17 residues. Germline V gene lookup returns CDR1 MNHEY and CDR2 SMNVEV (reference sequence). V shed 4 bases and J 7 bases; nucleotides not matched to a gene: 12. This sequence was found in a person between 35 and 79 years old with oral cavity squamous cell carcinoma. Specimen: PBMCs, collected after nivolumab (anti-PD-1) treatment. The chain has TRBV27 and TRBJ2-7; the match to TRBD2 covers 14 bases. CDR3 loop: CASSSGLAGGLGGEQYF. The CDR3 DNA reads as TGTGCCAGCAGTTCAGGACTAGCGGGAGGACTGGGCGGTGAGCAGTACTTC.